Listed here are 10 T cell receptor beta chains from one sample, sequenced in a study of Tregs in tolerant kidney transplant recipients. Related graft donors supplied nonmyeloablative bone marrow transplants, and mixed chimerism was transient. Clones were read by immunoSEQ multiplex PCR, and TCRdb kept only the in-frame ones, dropping some. The table shows 84,000 or so clones, with roughly 93% occurring only once. Sequencing used CD4+ T cells from blood (PBMCs), obtained 12 months after the transplant. These receptors were taken from a human patient who received a combined kidney and bone marrow transplant. The graft donor may account for some of the T cells.

V is TRBV5-4 and J is TRBJ1-2; TRBD1 is a possible D gene (6 bases). Germline CDR1 and CDR2: SGHNT and YYREEE (reference sequence). Trimming removed 0 bases at V and 5 bases at J, with 17 bases between. The CDR3 loop spans 16 amino acids. The DNA of the CDR3 is TGTGCCAGCAGCTTGGTATACAGGGCCGAGCCGTATGGCTACACCTTC. Amino acids: CASSLVYRAEPYGYTF.

The V call is TRBV5-4, the J call TRBJ2-3; D is possibly TRBD1 (6 bases). The CDR3 is made up of 14 amino acids. V lost 2 bases, J lost 5 bases, and 12 bases lay in between. Germline V gene lookup returns CDR1 SGHNT and CDR2 YYREEE (reference sequence). CDR3 residues: CASSLTGIQDTQYF. The CDR3, as DNA: TGTGCCAGCAGCTTAACAGGGATACAAGATACGCAGTATTTT. The full variable domain, its missing parts supplied by reference TRBV5-4 and TRBJ2-3, is ETGVTQSPTHLIKTRGQQVTLRCSSQSGHNTVSWYQQALGQGPQFIFQYYREEENGRGNFPPRFSGLQFPNYSSELNVNALELDDSALYLCASSLTGIQDTQYFGPGTRLTVL.

The chain carries TRBV5-4 and TRBJ2-1; D possibly corresponds to TRBD1 (6 bases). The V gene lost 3 bases and the J gene lost 4 bases, with 14 bases spanning the gap. Per germline, CDR1 SGHNT and CDR2 YYREEE (reference sequence). There are 15 residues in the CDR3. The CDR3 DNA reads TGTGCCAGCAGCTGGGACACCGTGTCTTACAATGAGCAGTTCTTC. Translating it yields CASSWDTVSYNEQFF.

The V and J genes are TRBV30 and TRBJ2-5; TRBD2 matches 10 bases. CDR3 length: 13 amino acids. Germline-derived CDR1 and CDR2 are GTSNPN and SVGIG (reference sequence). V dropped 5 bases and J dropped 6; count of bases not matched to a gene: 6. CDR3 sequence: CAWCLAGGKTQYF. CDR3 DNA sequence: TGTGCCTGGTGCTTAGCGGGAGGAAAGACCCAGTACTTC.

This chain joins TRBV28 and TRBJ1-1, with 9 nucleotides matching TRBD1. The CDR3 is 15 amino acids. Germline V gene data show CDR1 as MDHEN and CDR2 as SYDVKM. With V trimmed by 5 bases and J by 5 bases, 9 bases remained unmatched. The CDR3 reads CASSPPQGAGTEAFF. CDR3 coding DNA: TGTGCCAGCAGTCCCCCACAGGGGGCGGGGACTGAAGCTTTCTTT.

The chain has TRBV10-3 and TRBJ2-2; 12 nucleotides match TRBD1. J gave up 3 bases and V 7 bases, and 6 bases lay outside the gene matches. Germline CDR1 ENHRY, CDR2 SYGVKD. The CDR3 extends over 16 amino acids. CDR3: CAINNGTGGYTGELFF. Here the CDR3 DNA reads TGTGCCATCAACAACGGGACAGGGGGCTACACCGGGGAGCTGTTTTTT.

This rearrangement joins TRBV7-3 to TRBJ2-6, with D possibly TRBD2 on 6 matching bases. Germline values: CDR1 SGHTA, CDR2 FQGTGA. CDR3 length: 16 residues. Trimming removed 1 base from V and 4 bases from J, with 11 bases in between. CDR3 sequence reads: CASSLRSGSGANVLTF. The CDR3 nucleotides read TGTGCCAGCAGCTTAAGAAGCGGGTCGGGGGCCAACGTCCTGACTTTC.

This clone was detected only a few times. The J gene is TRBJ1-2, the V gene TRBV4-3; 7 bases line up with TRBD1. Trimming cost V 3 bases and J 2 bases; bases outside gene matches: 9. The germline CDR1 and CDR2 sequences are LGHNA and YSLEER. CDR3 length: 16 residues. The CDR3, as DNA: TGCGCCAGCAGCCAGGGGTCTGGGACAGTCAACTATGGCTACACCTTC. Translated, it gives CASSQGSGTVNYGYTF.

The V gene is TRBV4-3, the J gene TRBJ2-5; 10 nucleotides match TRBD2. The CDR3 has 16 amino acids. The trim removed 2 bases at V and 3 bases at J, leaving 6 bases unmatched. CDR1 and CDR2 (germline): LGHNA, YSLEER. The CDR3 is CASSQFGLAVEETQYF. CDR3 bases: TGCGCCAGCAGCCAATTTGGACTAGCGGTCGAAGAGACCCAGTACTTC.

V and J are TRBV18 and TRBJ2-7; 7 bases map to TRBD2. Germline CDR1 reads KGHSH; CDR2 reads LQKENI. The trim removed 2 bases at V and 5 bases at J, leaving 9 bases unmatched. This CDR3 comprises 15 residues. CDR3 protein: CASSPRGTTADEQYF. The CDR3 nucleotides are TGTGCCAGCTCACCAAGAGGGACTACCGCTGACGAGCAGTACTTC. The full variable domain, rest sourced from reference TRBV18 and TRBJ2-7, is NAGVMQNPRHLVRRRGQEARLRCSPMKGHSHVYWYRQLPEEGLKFMVYLQKENIIDESGMPKERFSAEFPKEGPSILRIQQVVRGDSAAYFCASSPRGTTADEQYFGPGTRLTVT.